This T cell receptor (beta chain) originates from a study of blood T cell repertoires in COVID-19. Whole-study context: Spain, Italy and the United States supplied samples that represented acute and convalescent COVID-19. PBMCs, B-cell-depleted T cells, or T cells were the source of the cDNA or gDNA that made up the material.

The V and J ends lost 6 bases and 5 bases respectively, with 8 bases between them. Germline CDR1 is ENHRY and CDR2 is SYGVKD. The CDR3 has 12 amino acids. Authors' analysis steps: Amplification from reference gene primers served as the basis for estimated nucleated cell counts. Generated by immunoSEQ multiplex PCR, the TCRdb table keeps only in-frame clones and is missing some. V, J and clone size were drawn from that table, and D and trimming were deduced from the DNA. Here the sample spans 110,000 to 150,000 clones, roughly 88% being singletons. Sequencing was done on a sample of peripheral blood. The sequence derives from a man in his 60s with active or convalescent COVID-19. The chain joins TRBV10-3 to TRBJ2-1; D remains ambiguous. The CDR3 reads CAISHLDNEQFF. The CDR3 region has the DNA TGTGCCATCAGCCACTTAGACAATGAGCAGTTCTTC.